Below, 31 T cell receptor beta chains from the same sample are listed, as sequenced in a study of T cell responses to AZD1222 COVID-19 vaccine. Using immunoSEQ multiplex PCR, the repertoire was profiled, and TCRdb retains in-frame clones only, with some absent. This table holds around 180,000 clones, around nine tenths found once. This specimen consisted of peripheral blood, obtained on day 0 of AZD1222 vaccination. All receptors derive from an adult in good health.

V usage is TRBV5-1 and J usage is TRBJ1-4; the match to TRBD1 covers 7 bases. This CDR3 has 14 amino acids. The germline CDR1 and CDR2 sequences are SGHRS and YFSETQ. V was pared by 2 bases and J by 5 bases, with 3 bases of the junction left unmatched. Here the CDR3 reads CASSLSRGNEKLFF. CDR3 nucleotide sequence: TGCGCCAGCAGCTTATCCAGGGGGAATGAAAAACTGTTTTTT.

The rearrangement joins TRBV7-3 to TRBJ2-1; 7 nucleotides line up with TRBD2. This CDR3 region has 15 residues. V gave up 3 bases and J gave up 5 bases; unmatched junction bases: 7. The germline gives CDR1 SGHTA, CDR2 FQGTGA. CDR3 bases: TGTGCCAGCAGCTTGAACGGGGGGTCACACAATGAGCAGTTCTTC. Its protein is CASSLNGGSHNEQFF.

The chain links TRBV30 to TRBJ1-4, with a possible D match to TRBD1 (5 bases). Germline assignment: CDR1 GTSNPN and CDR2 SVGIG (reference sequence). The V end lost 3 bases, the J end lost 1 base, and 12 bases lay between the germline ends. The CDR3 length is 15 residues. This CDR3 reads CAWSPGRRTNEKLFF. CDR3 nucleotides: TGTGCCTGGAGCCCGGGACGGAGAACTAATGAAAAACTGTTTTTT.

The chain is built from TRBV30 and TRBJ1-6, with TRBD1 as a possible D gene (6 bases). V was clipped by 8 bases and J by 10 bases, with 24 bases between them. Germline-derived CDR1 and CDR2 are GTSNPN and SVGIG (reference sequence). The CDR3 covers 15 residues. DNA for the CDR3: TGTGCCCTGCATAGGACGGGACAATCGAAATCACCCCTCCACTTT. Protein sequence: CALHRTGQSKSPLHF.

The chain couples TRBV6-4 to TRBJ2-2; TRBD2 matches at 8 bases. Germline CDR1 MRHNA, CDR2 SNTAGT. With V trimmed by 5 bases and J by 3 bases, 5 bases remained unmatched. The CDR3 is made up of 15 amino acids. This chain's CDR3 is CASSSAGDHTGELFF. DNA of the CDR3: TGTGCCAGCAGTTCAGCGGGGGACCACACCGGGGAGCTGTTTTTT.

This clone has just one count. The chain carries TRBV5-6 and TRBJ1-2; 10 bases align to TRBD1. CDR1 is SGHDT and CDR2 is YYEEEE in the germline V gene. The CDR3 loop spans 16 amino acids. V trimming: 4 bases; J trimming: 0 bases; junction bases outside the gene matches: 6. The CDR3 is CASSAGTGEPNYGYTF. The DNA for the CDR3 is TGTGCCAGCAGCGCAGGGACAGGGGAACCTAACTATGGCTACACCTTC.

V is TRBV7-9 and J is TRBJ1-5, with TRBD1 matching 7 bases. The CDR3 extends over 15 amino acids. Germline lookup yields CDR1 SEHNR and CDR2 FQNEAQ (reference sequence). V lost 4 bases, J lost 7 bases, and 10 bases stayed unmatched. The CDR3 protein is CASSSDIHRGQPQHF. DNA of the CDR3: TGTGCCAGCAGCTCCGATATCCACAGGGGCCAGCCCCAGCATTTT.

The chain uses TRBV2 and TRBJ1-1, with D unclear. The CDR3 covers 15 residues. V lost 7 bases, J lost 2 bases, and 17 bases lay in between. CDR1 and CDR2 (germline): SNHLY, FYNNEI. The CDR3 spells CASTLLRTGNTEAFF. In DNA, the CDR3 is TGTGCCAGCACTCTTCTTAGGACGGGAAACACTGAAGCTTTCTTT.

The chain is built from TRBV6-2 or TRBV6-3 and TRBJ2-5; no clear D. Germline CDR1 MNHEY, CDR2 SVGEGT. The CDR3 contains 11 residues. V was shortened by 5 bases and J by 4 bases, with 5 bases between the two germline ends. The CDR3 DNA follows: TGTGCCAGCAGTGGCGGAGAGACCCAGTACTTC. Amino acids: CASSGGETQYF.

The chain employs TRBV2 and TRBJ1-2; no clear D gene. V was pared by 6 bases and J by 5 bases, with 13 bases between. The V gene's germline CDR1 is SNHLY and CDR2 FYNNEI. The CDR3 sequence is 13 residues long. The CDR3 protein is CASRRLPQYGYTF. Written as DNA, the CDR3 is TGTGCCAGCAGGCGTCTTCCCCAGTATGGCTACACCTTC.

For the CDR3, the DNA is TGTGCCAGCAGTTTCCGGCAGGGGAATCAGCCCCAGCATTTT. Translated: CASSFRQGNQPQHF. The chain carries TRBV28 and TRBJ1-5; tentatively, D is TRBD1 (6 bases). CDR3 length: 14 amino acids. Per germline, CDR1 MDHEN and CDR2 SYDVKM. Trimming removed 3 bases from V and 4 bases from J, with 10 bases in between.

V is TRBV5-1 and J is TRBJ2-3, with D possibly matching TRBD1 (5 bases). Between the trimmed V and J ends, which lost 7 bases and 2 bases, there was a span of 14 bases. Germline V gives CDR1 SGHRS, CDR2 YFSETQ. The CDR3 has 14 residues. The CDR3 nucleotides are TGCGCCAGCGGGGAAGGGGAAATCACAGATACGCAGTATTTT. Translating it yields CASGEGEITDTQYF.

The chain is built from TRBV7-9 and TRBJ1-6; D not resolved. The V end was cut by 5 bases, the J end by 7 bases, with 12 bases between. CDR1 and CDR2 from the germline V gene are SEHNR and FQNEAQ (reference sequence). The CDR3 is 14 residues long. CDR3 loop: CASSQTLINSPLHF. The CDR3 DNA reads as TGTGCCAGCAGCCAGACACTGATCAATTCACCCCTCCACTTT.

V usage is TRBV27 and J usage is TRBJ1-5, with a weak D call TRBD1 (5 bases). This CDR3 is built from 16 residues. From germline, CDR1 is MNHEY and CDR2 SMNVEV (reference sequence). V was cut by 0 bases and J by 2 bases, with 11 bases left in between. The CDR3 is CASSLSSGLGNQPQHF. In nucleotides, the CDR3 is TGTGCCAGCAGTTTATCTTCGGGGCTAGGCAATCAGCCCCAGCATTTT.

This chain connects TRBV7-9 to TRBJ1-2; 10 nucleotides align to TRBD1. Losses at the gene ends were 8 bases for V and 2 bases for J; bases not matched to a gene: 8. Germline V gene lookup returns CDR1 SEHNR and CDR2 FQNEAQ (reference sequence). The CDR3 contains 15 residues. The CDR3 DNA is TGTGCCAGCCTGGGGGGGACAGGGGACAACTATGGCTACACCTTC. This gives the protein CASLGGTGDNYGYTF.

The DNA of the CDR3 is TGTGCCAGCAGCTTATTTCCTTTTAACTATGGCTACACCTTC. Amino acids: CASSLFPFNYGYTF. J is TRBJ1-2 and V is TRBV7-9; D is undetermined. Germline V gives CDR1 SEHNR, CDR2 FQNEAQ (reference sequence). Trimming removed 2 bases at V and 1 base at J, with 8 bases between. The CDR3 length is 14 residues. Supplemented by reference TRBV7-9 and TRBJ1-2, the full variable domain reads DTGVSQNPRHKITKRGQNVTFRCDPISEHNRLYWYRQTLGQGPEFLTYFQNEAQLEKSRLLSDRFSAERPKGSFSTLEIQRTEQGDSAMYLCASSLFPFNYGYTFGSGTRLTVV.

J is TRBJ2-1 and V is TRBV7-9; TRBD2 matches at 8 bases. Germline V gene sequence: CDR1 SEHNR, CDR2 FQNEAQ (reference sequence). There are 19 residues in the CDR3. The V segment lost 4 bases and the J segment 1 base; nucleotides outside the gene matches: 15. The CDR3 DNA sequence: TGTGCCAGCAGCTCGTCCCCTATCGGGCGGGGGGCTTCCTACAATGAGCAGTTCTTC. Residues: CASSSSPIGRGASYNEQFF.

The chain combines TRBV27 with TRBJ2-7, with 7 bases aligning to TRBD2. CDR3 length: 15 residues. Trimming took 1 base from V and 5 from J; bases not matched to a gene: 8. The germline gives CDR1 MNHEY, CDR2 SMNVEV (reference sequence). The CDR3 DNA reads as TGTGCCAGCAGTTTATTCGGGGAAGGGACTAACGAGCAGTACTTC. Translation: CASSLFGEGTNEQYF.

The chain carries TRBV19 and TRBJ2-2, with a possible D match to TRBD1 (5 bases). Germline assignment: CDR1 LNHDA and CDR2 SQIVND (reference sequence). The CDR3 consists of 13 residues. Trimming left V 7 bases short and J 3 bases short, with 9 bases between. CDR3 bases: TGTGCCAGTATCAGGGTTGACACCGGGGAGCTGTTTTTT. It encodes CASIRVDTGELFF.

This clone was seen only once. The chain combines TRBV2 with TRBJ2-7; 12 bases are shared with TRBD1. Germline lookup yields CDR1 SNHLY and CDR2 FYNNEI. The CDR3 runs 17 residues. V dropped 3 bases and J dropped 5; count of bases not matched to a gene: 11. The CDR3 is CASSEEGTGGGYDEQYF. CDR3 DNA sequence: TGTGCCAGCAGTGAGGAAGGGACAGGGGGCGGGTACGACGAGCAGTACTTC.

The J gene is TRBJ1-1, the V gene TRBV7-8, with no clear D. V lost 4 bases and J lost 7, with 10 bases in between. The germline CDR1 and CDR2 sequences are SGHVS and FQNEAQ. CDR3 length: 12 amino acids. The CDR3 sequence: CASSWAMGEAFF. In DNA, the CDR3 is TGTGCCAGCAGCTGGGCCATGGGTGAAGCTTTCTTT.

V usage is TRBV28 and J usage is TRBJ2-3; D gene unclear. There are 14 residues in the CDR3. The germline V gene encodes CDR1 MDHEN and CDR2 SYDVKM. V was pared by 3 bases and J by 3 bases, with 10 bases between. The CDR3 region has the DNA TGTGCCAGCAGTTTTGGAGACAAAACAGATACGCAGTATTTT. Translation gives CASSFGDKTDTQYF.

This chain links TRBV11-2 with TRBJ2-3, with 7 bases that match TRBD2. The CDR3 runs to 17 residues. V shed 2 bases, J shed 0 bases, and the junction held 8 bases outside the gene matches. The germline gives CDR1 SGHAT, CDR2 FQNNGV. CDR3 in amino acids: CASSLFRAGISTDTQYF. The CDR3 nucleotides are TGTGCCAGCAGCTTATTTAGAGCGGGGATAAGCACAGATACGCAGTATTTT. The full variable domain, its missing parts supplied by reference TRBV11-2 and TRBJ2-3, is EAGVAQSPRYKIIEKRQSVAFWCNPISGHATLYWYQQILGQGPKLLIQFQNNGVVDDSQLPKDRFSAERLKGVDSTLKIQPAKLEDSAVYLCASSLFRAGISTDTQYFGPGTRLTVL.

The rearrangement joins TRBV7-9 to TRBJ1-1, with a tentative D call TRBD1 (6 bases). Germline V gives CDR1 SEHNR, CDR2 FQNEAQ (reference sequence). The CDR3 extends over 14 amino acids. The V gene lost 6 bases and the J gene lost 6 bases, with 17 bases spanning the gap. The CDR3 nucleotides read TGTGCCAGCAGGTTCGGGGGGCAAGGTGCTGAAGCTTTCTTT. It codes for CASRFGGQGAEAFF.

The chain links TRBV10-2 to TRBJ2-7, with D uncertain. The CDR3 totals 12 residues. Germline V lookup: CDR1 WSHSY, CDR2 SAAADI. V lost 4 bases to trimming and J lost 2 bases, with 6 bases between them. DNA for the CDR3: TGCGCCAGCAGTGGGGGTACCTACGAGCAGTACTTC. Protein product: CASSGGTYEQYF.

Written as DNA, the CDR3 is TGTGCCAGCAGTTCACCTCTTGCCTACGAGCAGTACTTC. Translating gives CASSSPLAYEQYF. This chain connects TRBV28 to TRBJ2-7; D is uncertain. The germline V gene encodes CDR1 MDHEN and CDR2 SYDVKM. The CDR3 runs to 13 residues. Trimming stripped 4 bases from V and 2 bases from J, with 9 bases between.

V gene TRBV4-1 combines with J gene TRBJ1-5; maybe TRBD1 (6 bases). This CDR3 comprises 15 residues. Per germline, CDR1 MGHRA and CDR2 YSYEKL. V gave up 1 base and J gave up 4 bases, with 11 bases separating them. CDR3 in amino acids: CASSQGPGVNQPQHF. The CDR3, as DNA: TGCGCCAGCAGCCAAGGCCCAGGGGTGAATCAGCCCCAGCATTTT.

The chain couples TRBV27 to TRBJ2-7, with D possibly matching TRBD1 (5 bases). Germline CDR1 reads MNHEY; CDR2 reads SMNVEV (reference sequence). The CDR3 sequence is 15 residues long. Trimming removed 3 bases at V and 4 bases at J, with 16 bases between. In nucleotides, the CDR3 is TGTGCCAGCAGTTTGAGACAGACCATCACTTACGAGCAGTACTTC. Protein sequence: CASSLRQTITYEQYF.

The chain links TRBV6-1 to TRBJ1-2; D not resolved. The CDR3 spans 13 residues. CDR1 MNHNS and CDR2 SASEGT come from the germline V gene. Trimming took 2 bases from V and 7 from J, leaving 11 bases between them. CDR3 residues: CASSEIISGGYTF. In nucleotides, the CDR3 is TGTGCCAGCAGTGAAATCATATCGGGTGGCTACACCTTC.

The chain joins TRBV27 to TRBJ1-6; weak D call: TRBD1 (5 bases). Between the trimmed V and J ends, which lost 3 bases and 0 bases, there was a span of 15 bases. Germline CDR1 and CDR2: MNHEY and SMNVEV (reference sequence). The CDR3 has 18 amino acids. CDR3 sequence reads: CASSFVGASSSYNSPLHF. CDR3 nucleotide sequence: TGTGCCAGCAGTTTCGTAGGGGCAAGTAGCTCCTATAATTCACCCCTCCACTTT.

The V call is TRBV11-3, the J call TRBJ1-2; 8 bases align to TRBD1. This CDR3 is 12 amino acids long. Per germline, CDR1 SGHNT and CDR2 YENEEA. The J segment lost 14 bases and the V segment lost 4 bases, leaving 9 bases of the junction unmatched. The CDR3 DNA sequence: TGTGCCAGCAGCTCCAGACAGGGGCCGCAGACCTTC. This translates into CASSSRQGPQTF.